Listed below are T cell receptor beta chains from one sample, sequenced in a study of vaccination effects on CD4 cells after COVID-19. These receptors' antigens are unknown. This table comes from immunoSEQ multiplex PCR, and its TCRdb copy is limited to in-frame clones, with some not included. The repertoire includes tens of thousands of clones, approximately 72% of them detected once, and around 3% sits in the top ten. The material sequenced was CD4+ T cells from PBMCs cultured with HCoV-NL63 spike peptides, taken before COVID-19 vaccination. These receptors came from a human donor who received a COVID-19 vaccine. Both conserved end residues are part of each CDR3. Fields, in order: CDR3 DNA, CDR3 protein, clone size, J gene, V gene, D gene. D genes are given only for firm matches. A row's size may be missing; if present it is once, few, many or a size class.

CDR3nt: TGTGCCAGCAGCCATGACACCTCTGGGGCCAACGTCCTGACTTTC
CDR3aa: CASSHDTSGANVLTF
abundance: NA
j_gene: TRBJ2-6
v_gene: TRBV9
d_gene: NA

CDR3nt: TGTGCCAGCAGATTCGGCAGGGGAGATGGCTACACCTTC
CDR3aa: CASRFGRGDGYTF
abundance: NA
j_gene: TRBJ1-2
v_gene: TRBV12-3/TRBV12-4
d_gene: NA

CDR3nt: TGTGCCAGCAGCTTGAGACAGGGGGGAATGGAGACCCAGTACTTC
CDR3aa: CASSLRQGGMETQYF
abundance: few
j_gene: TRBJ2-5
v_gene: TRBV5-6
d_gene: TRBD1

CDR3nt: TGCGCCAGCAGCTTGGTTCCGGGGGCCACCTATGGCTACACCTTC
CDR3aa: CASSLVPGATYGYTF
abundance: once
j_gene: TRBJ1-2
v_gene: TRBV5-1
d_gene: NA

CDR3nt: TGTGCCAGCAGGTCACCAGGGTTAAATCAGCCCCAGCATTTT
CDR3aa: CASRSPGLNQPQHF
abundance: few
j_gene: TRBJ1-5
v_gene: TRBV6-5
d_gene: NA

CDR3nt: TGTGCCAGCAGCAAAGGGGGGGGGCTCGACGGCTACACCTTC
CDR3aa: CASSKGGGLDGYTF
abundance: NA
j_gene: TRBJ1-2
v_gene: TRBV21-1
d_gene: NA

CDR3nt: TGTGCCAGCAGTTACTCATTCATAGTTAGCAATCAGCCCCAGCATTTT
CDR3aa: CASSYSFIVSNQPQHF
abundance: NA
j_gene: TRBJ1-5
v_gene: TRBV6-5
d_gene: NA

CDR3nt: TGTGCCAGCAGTCCAGGGACAGTTCAGCCCCAGCATTTT
CDR3aa: CASSPGTVQPQHF
abundance: NA
j_gene: TRBJ1-5
v_gene: TRBV6-5
d_gene: TRBD1

CDR3nt: TGCGCCAGCAGCGCAGGTCGAGACACCGGGGAGCTGTTTTTT
CDR3aa: CASSAGRDTGELFF
abundance: NA
j_gene: TRBJ2-2
v_gene: TRBV10-1
d_gene: NA

CDR3nt: TGTGCCAGCAGGTTTAACTTGAACACTGAAGCTTTCTTT
CDR3aa: CASRFNLNTEAFF
abundance: NA
j_gene: TRBJ1-1
v_gene: TRBV2
d_gene: NA

CDR3nt: TGTGCCAGCAGCTTATTCAGAGCGCAAGAGACCCAGTACTTC
CDR3aa: CASSLFRAQETQYF
abundance: NA
j_gene: TRBJ2-5
v_gene: TRBV7-2
d_gene: NA

CDR3nt: TGTGCCATCAGTGAGCGGGGTGGGCTGAACACTGAAGCTTTCTTT
CDR3aa: CAISERGGLNTEAFF
abundance: NA
j_gene: TRBJ1-1
v_gene: TRBV10-3
d_gene: NA

CDR3nt: TGTGCCAGCAGCTTGGGGGACAGGGGTTGGACCGGGGAGCTGTTTTTT
CDR3aa: CASSLGDRGWTGELFF
abundance: NA
j_gene: TRBJ2-2
v_gene: TRBV11-2
d_gene: TRBD1

CDR3nt: TGTGCCAGCAGTGACACACCCCAGGCTTTTGCGAATGGCTACACCTTC
CDR3aa: CASSDTPQAFANGYTF
abundance: NA
j_gene: TRBJ1-2
v_gene: TRBV6-4
d_gene: NA

CDR3nt: TGTGCCAGCAGCCAAGATTCGAGGGAATCGGCTGGAAACACCATATATTTT
CDR3aa: CASSQDSRESAGNTIYF
abundance: NA
j_gene: TRBJ1-3
v_gene: TRBV3-1/TRBV3-2
d_gene: NA

CDR3nt: TGTGCCAGTAATCCGGGACACGGCGAAGCTTTCTTT
CDR3aa: CASNPGHGEAFF
abundance: NA
j_gene: TRBJ1-1
v_gene: TRBV19
d_gene: NA

CDR3nt: TGTGCCAGCAGTTTTACAGAAATCGAGTACACAGATACGCAGTATTTT
CDR3aa: CASSFTEIEYTDTQYF
abundance: NA
j_gene: TRBJ2-3
v_gene: TRBV6-2/TRBV6-3
d_gene: NA

CDR3nt: TGTGCCAGCAGCTTAGGAGGGGATGGCATTCAGTACTTC
CDR3aa: CASSLGGDGIQYF
abundance: NA
j_gene: TRBJ2-4
v_gene: TRBV7-3
d_gene: NA

CDR3nt: TGTGCCAGCAGGCGCGACAGTATCCAAGAGACCCAGTACTTC
CDR3aa: CASRRDSIQETQYF
abundance: NA
j_gene: TRBJ2-5
v_gene: TRBV2
d_gene: NA

CDR3nt: TGTGCCAGCAGCTCAACAGACTCTGGAAACACCATATATTTT
CDR3aa: CASSSTDSGNTIYF
abundance: NA
j_gene: TRBJ1-3
v_gene: TRBV28
d_gene: NA

CDR3nt: TGTGCCAGCAGCTTGTACGACAGGATGAACACTGAAGCTTTCTTT
CDR3aa: CASSLYDRMNTEAFF
abundance: few
j_gene: TRBJ1-1
v_gene: TRBV5-6
d_gene: NA

CDR3nt: TGTGCCACCAGTGATCCCCGCCCGGGACTACGTGACAATGAGCAGTTCTTC
CDR3aa: CATSDPRPGLRDNEQFF
abundance: NA
j_gene: TRBJ2-1
v_gene: TRBV24-1
d_gene: TRBD2